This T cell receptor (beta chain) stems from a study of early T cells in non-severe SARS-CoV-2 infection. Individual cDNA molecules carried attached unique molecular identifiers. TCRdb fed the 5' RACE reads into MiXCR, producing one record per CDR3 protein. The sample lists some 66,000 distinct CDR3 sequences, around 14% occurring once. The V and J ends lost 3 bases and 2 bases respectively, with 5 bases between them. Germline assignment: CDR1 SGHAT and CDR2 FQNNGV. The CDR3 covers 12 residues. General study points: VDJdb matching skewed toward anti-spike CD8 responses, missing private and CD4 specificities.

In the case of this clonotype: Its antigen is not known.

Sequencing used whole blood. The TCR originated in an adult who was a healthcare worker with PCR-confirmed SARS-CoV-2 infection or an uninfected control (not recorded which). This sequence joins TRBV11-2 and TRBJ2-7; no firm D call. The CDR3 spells CASSFTPYEQYF. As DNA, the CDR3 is TGTGCCAGCAGCTTTACCCCCTACGAGCAGTACTTC. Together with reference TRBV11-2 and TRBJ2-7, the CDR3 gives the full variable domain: EAGVAQSPRYKIIEKRQSVAFWCNPISGHATLYWYQQILGQGPKLLIQFQNNGVVDDSQLPKDRFSAERLKGVDSTLKIQPAKLEDSAVYLCASSFTPYEQYFGPGTRLTVT.